What follows are 5 T cell receptor beta chains derived from one specimen sequenced in a study of blood T cell repertoires in COVID-19. Generated by immunoSEQ multiplex PCR, the TCRdb table keeps only in-frame clones and is missing some. Of roughly 100,000 clones in the sample, around 88% were seen once. Sequenced material: peripheral blood. All receptors come from a man at least 80 years old with acute or convalescent COVID-19.

In its sample, this clone was seen a few times. The chain recombines TRBV28 with TRBJ2-2; 8 nucleotides match TRBD1. Germline CDR1 is MDHEN and CDR2 is SYDVKM. The V gene end was trimmed by 3 bases and the J gene end by 4 bases; junction bases not matched to a gene: 7. This CDR3 region has 16 residues. CDR3 residues: CASSFRTGKGTGELFF. The CDR3 DNA reads as TGTGCCAGCAGTTTTCGGACAGGGAAAGGCACCGGGGAGCTGTTTTTT.

The chain couples TRBV7-2 to TRBJ1-1; the D gene is possibly TRBD1 (5 bases). CDR3 length: 14 amino acids. Deletions cut 1 base from V and 1 base from J, with 7 bases between. The germline V gene encodes CDR1 SGHTA and CDR2 FQGNSA. This CDR3 is CASSLGRENTEAFF. The DNA for the CDR3 is TGTGCCAGCAGCTTAGGCAGGGAGAACACTGAAGCTTTCTTT.

V gene TRBV3-1 (or the pseudogene TRBV3-2) combines with J gene TRBJ1-6; D remains unclear. The V end lost 5 bases, the J end lost 8 bases, and 7 bases lay between the germline ends. CDR1 is LGHDT, CDR2 YNNKEL, per germline (reference sequence). This CDR3 is 12 amino acids long. The CDR3 loop reads CASSVTYSPLHF. The CDR3 DNA reads as TGTGCCAGCAGCGTAACTTATTCACCCCTCCACTTT.

This chain joins TRBV5-1 and TRBJ2-1; D might be TRBD2 (5 bases). V was shortened by 4 bases and J by 6 bases, with 17 bases between the two germline ends. In germline, CDR1 is SGHRS, CDR2 YFSETQ. The CDR3 runs to 15 residues. CDR3 in amino acids: CASSPLGGGVNEQFF. The CDR3 DNA is TGCGCCAGCAGCCCGCTCGGCGGAGGAGTCAATGAGCAGTTCTTC.

CDR3 protein: CATRGEGTDTQYF. The CDR3 DNA reads as TGTGCCACCAGGGGCGAAGGAACAGATACGCAGTATTTT. The chain recombines TRBV24-1 with TRBJ2-3; no definite D call. V dropped 7 bases and J dropped 3 bases, with 10 bases sitting between them. The germline V gene has CDR1 KGHDR and CDR2 SFDVKD. This CDR3 contains 13 residues.